These 14 T cell receptor beta chains share one sample of origin, sequenced in a study of vaccination effects on CD4 cells after COVID-19. TCRdb's table, derived via immunoSEQ multiplex PCR, lists solely in-frame clones and lacks some. The data contain just under 75,000 clones, 65% to 80% of them seen just once; the ten biggest clones take up roughly 2.3%. These TCRs' antigens remain unknown. Subsequent to less than twelve days of culture, CD4+ T cells were isolated. Participants received two doses of either the BNT162b2 or mRNA-1273 vaccine. The input for sequencing was CD4+ T cells from PBMCs cultured without peptide, taken after COVID-19 vaccination. The source is a human donor who received a COVID-19 vaccine.

This clone occurred a few times. The chain recombines TRBV28 with TRBJ1-1, with TRBD1 matching over 10 bases. Germline V gives CDR1 MDHEN, CDR2 SYDVKM. CDR3 length equals 15 residues. The V segment lost 5 bases and the J segment 5 bases; nucleotides outside the gene matches: 8. The CDR3: CASSLAGTGETEAFF. CDR3 nucleotides: TGTGCCAGCAGTCTTGCCGGGACAGGGGAAACTGAAGCTTTCTTT.

CDR3 nucleotides: TGTGCCAGCAGCCAAAATAACAGGGCCAACACCATATATTTT. Amino acids: CASSQNNRANTIYF. This sequence joins TRBV3-1 (or the pseudogene TRBV3-2) and TRBJ1-3; TRBD1 might be the D (6 bases). The V gene's germline CDR1 is LGHDT and CDR2 YNNKEL (reference sequence). V gave up 2 bases and J gave up 7 bases, with 12 bases separating them. This CDR3 has 14 residues.

DNA for the CDR3: TGTGCCAGCGGATTCAGGGGTGGCGAGCAGTACGTC. Its protein is CASGFRGGEQYV. The V and J genes are TRBV6-5 and TRBJ2-7; D may be TRBD1 (6 bases). V was clipped by 8 bases and J by 6 bases, with 14 bases between them. Germline V lookup: CDR1 MNHEY, CDR2 SVGAGI. The CDR3 totals 12 residues.

This rearrangement joins TRBV6-4 to TRBJ1-2; D gene uncertain. With 0 bases removed from V and 3 bases from J, the gap between germline ends came to 11 bases. The germline V gene encodes CDR1 MRHNA and CDR2 SNTAGT. CDR3 length equals 15 residues. The CDR3 bases are TGTGCCAGCAGTGACTCGATTGGTGGCGACTATGGCTACACCTTC. Protein product: CASSDSIGGDYGYTF.

This clone was recorded only once. This sequence joins TRBV6-2 or TRBV6-3 and TRBJ1-1; 9 bases match TRBD1. V trimming: 0 bases; J trimming: 5 bases; junction bases outside the gene matches: 7. The germline V gene encodes CDR1 MNHEY and CDR2 SVGEGT. The CDR3 is 16 amino acids. The CDR3 nucleotides are TGTGCCAGCAGTTACTCGGGAGGGACAGGGTCAACTGAAGCTTTCTTT. Encoded protein: CASSYSGGTGSTEAFF.

The rearrangement joins TRBV6-2 or TRBV6-3 to TRBJ2-1, with 10 bases identical to TRBD1. This CDR3 has 14 residues. Trimming removed 5 bases from V and 7 bases from J; junction bases left unmatched: 5. CDR1 is MNHEY and CDR2 is SVGEGT in the germline V gene. The CDR3 DNA sequence: TGTGCCAGCAGTAAGGGACAGGGGAGGAATGAGCAGTTCTTC. Amino acid sequence: CASSKGQGRNEQFF.

The V call is TRBV2, the J call TRBJ2-5; 7 positions match TRBD2. The V segment lost 5 bases and the J segment 1 base; nucleotides outside the gene matches: 7. Per germline, CDR1 SNHLY and CDR2 FYNNEI. The CDR3 has 15 residues. The DNA of the CDR3 is TGTGCCAGCAGTCCCTCGGGCGGGGGCCAAGAGACCCAGTACTTC. Translating it yields CASSPSGGGQETQYF.

The chain recombines TRBV7-2 with TRBJ2-2; no firm D call. The V end lost 6 bases, the J end lost 0 bases, and 11 bases lay between the germline ends. There are 15 residues in the CDR3. CDR1 and CDR2 from the germline V gene are SGHTA and FQGNSA. The CDR3 DNA sequence: TGTGCCAGCAGAAGGACGGGTCCGAACACCGGGGAGCTGTTTTTT. Translation: CASRRTGPNTGELFF.

This chain joins TRBV6-4 and TRBJ2-1; 7 nucleotides agree with TRBD1. The CDR3 contains 15 residues. Trimming removed 5 bases from V and 0 bases from J; junction bases left unmatched: 4. CDR1 is MRHNA and CDR2 is SNTAGT in the germline V gene. CDR3 bases: TGTGCCAGCAGTCTGACAGGGAGCTCCTACAATGAGCAGTTCTTC. Protein product: CASSLTGSSYNEQFF.

The rearrangement joins TRBV21-1 to TRBJ1-1. TRBV21-1 is designated a pseudogene. This CDR3 has 10 amino acids. CDR3 sequence: CASKDFEAFF. The DNA for the CDR3 is TGTGCCAGCAAGGACTTTGAAGCTTTCTTT.

In its sample, this clone was seen once. V and J are TRBV5-1 and TRBJ2-3; the D is unclear. V was clipped by 0 bases and J by 4 bases, with 12 bases between them. The CDR3 length is 15 residues. The germline gives CDR1 SGHRS, CDR2 YFSETQ. The DNA for the CDR3 is TGCGCCAGCAGCTTGGCCTGGGTGAAGTCAGATACGCAGTATTTT. The encoded protein is CASSLAWVKSDTQYF.

The gene calls are TRBV7-2 and TRBJ2-1; D ambiguous. CDR1 is SGHTA and CDR2 is FQGNSA in the germline V gene. This CDR3 is 15 amino acids long. The V end lost 3 bases, the J end lost 1 base, and 10 bases lay between the germline ends. CDR3 in amino acids: CASSLSRGSYNEQFF. The CDR3 nucleotides are TGTGCCAGCAGCTTGTCGCGCGGATCCTACAATGAGCAGTTCTTC.

The V call is TRBV25-1, the J call TRBJ1-5; D gene unclear. The V end lost 1 base, the J end lost 7 bases, and 14 bases lay between the germline ends. This CDR3 contains 15 residues. The germline V gene has CDR1 MGHDK and CDR2 SYGVNS. As DNA, the CDR3 is TGTGCCAGCAGTGAATCCGTACCGGGGATACAGCCCCAGCATTTT. Translated, it gives CASSESVPGIQPQHF. The full variable domain, in which reference TRBV25-1 and TRBJ1-5 provide the parts outside the CDR3, is EADIYQTPRYLVIGTGKKITLECSQTMGHDKMYWYQQDPGMELHLIHYSYGVNSTEKGDLSSESTVSRIRTEHFPLTLESARPSHTSQYLCASSESVPGIQPQHFGDGTRLSIL.

The chain carries TRBV19 and TRBJ2-1, with TRBD2 identical over 7 bases. The germline V gene encodes CDR1 LNHDA and CDR2 SQIVND (reference sequence). The CDR3 sequence is 15 residues long. V lost 9 bases to trimming and J lost 3 bases; unmatched junction nucleotides: 11. The DNA of the CDR3 is TGTGCCAGCGGTGCGAGCCTAGCGGTCTACAATGAGCAGTTCTTC. Its translation: CASGASLAVYNEQFF.